This TCR beta chain originates from a study of beta chain features in type 1 diabetes. Findings of the study overall: When cDNA is sequenced, cells with high TCR expression could be over-represented. People with Type 1 diabetes carried modestly yet significantly shorter TCRB CDR3s in all four CD4+ subsets.

As every portion of the isolated RNA was reverse transcribed, the sequencing read expressed TCRB transcripts. The repertoire was sequenced with immunoSEQ multiplex PCR; TCRdb's copy has only in-frame clones and lacks some. Counted here are about 360,000 clones, 10% to 15% occurring once; the ten biggest clones make up over 0.008%. The germline V gene encodes CDR1 SGHTA and CDR2 FQGNSA. This CDR3 region has 13 residues. V lost 1 base and J lost 5, with 8 bases in between. Purities in excess of 95% were seen in all sorted populations. Comments on this clone: What it binds is not known.

The origin of this receptor is a woman aged 18-30 years with type 1 diabetes. The chain combines TRBV7-2 with TRBJ1-2, with unresolved D. The sequencing sample was made of naive CD4+ T cells from blood. CDR3 sequence reads: CASSLVPEYGYTF. CDR3 sequence (DNA): TGTGCCAGCAGCTTAGTGCCCGAGTATGGCTACACCTTC. Full variable domain (remainder filled in from reference TRBV7-2 and TRBJ1-2): GAGVSQSPSNKVTEKGKDVELRCDPISGHTALYWYRQSLGQGLEFLIYFQGNSAPDKSGLPSDRFSAERTGGSVSTLTIQRTQQEDSAVYLCASSLVPEYGYTFGSGTRLTVV.